One TCR beta chain is described in this entry. The antigen is undetermined. Both 60 Vbeta primers and 13 Jbeta primers went into the PCR. Sequenced by immunoSEQ multiplex PCR; TCRdb stores in-frame clones only, minus some. The sample carries some 150,000 clones, 60% to 80% recorded once. This specimen comes from a study of cytomegalovirus exposure and HLA in healthy donors. General study results and limits: The study put around 180 TCR beta chains on its list as cytomegalovirus-associated. Reports showed the classifier diagnosing cytomegalovirus status with high specificity and sensitivity.

The sequencing input was PBMCs. The TCR sequence derives from a male donor in good health and CMV-seronegative.

The CDR3 DNA is TGTGCCATCAGTGAACCCCTAGCGGGAGTAGTGGAGACCCAGTACTTC. This encodes CAISEPLAGVVETQYF. The rearrangement links TRBV10-3 to TRBJ2-5; 10 positions agree with TRBD2. Per germline, CDR1 ENHRY and CDR2 SYGVKD. J gave up 5 bases and V 3 bases, and 9 bases lay outside the gene matches. CDR3 size: 16 residues.